This is a list of T cell receptor beta chains from one sample in a study of blood T cell repertoires in COVID-19. The data were produced by immunoSEQ multiplex PCR, yet TCRdb's version contains in-frame clones alone and is incomplete. The table records 200,000 to 250,000 clones, 80% to 90% of them present only once. Sequencing was performed on PBMCs or T cells enriched from blood (not recorded which). All receptors derive from a woman aged 40-49 years with acute COVID-19. CDR3s include the opening cysteine and the closing phenylalanine or tryptophan. The D gene is left open where the match is weak. Where a row states a size, it is once, few, many or the class of an expanded clone; other rows omit it.

CDR3 length | J gene | clone size | V gene | D gene | CDR3 DNA | CDR3 protein
14 | TRBJ1-2 | . | TRBV7-9 | TRBD1 | TGTGCCAGCAGCACATTACAGGGGGCGGAAGGCTACACCTTC | CASSTLQGAEGYTF
13 | TRBJ1-2 | . | TRBV19 | . | TGTGCCAGTAGTGGAGAATTATGGTATGGCTACACCTTC | CASSGELWYGYTF
14 | TRBJ2-3 | . | TRBV9 | . | TGTGCCAGCAGCGAAAGAGGGAGCACAGATACGCAGTATTTT | CASSERGSTDTQYF
13 | TRBJ2-3 | . | TRBV9 | TRBD2 | TGTGCCAGCAGCCCCGAACTAGCGGATACGCAGTATTTT | CASSPELADTQYF
19 | TRBJ2-1 | . | TRBV15 | TRBD2 | TGTGCCACCAGCAGAGTGACTAGCGGGGGACCGGGGGACTACAATGAGCAGTTCTTC | CATSRVTSGGPGDYNEQFF
14 | TRBJ1-4 | . | TRBV6-5 | TRBD1 | TGTGCCAGCAGTAGGACAGGGGAGGATGAAAAACTGTTTTTT | CASSRTGEDEKLFF
16 | TRBJ1-2 | . | TRBV19 | . | TGTGCCAGTAGAGACAGAACAGGGCCCCCTGGGTATGGCTACACCTTC | CASRDRTGPPGYGYTF
14 | TRBJ1-3 | . | TRBV9 | . | TGTGCCAGCAGCGTAGCATCCTCTGGAAACACCATATATTTT | CASSVASSGNTIYF
13 | TRBJ1-1 | . | TRBV25-1 | . | TGTGCCAGCAGTGCGGGAGGGAACACTGAAGCTTTCTTT | CASSAGGNTEAFF
15 | TRBJ1-5 | . | TRBV27 | . | TGTGCCAGCAGTTTCCAGGAATATAGCAATCAGCCCCAGCATTTT | CASSFQEYSNQPQHF
12 | TRBJ1-5 | . | TRBV27 | . | TGTGCCAGCCGACAGGGCAATCAGCCCCAGCATTTT | CASRQGNQPQHF
14 | TRBJ1-6 | once | TRBV27 | TRBD1 | TGTGCCAGCAGCTCGGACAGGGGGAATTCACCCCTCCACTTT | CASSSDRGNSPLHF
16 | TRBJ2-2 | . | TRBV5-1 | TRBD1 | TGCGCCAGCAGCTTAGGGACAGAAGCGAACACCGGGGAGCTGTTTTTT | CASSLGTEANTGELFF
15 | TRBJ2-2 | few | TRBV30 | . | TGTGCCTGGAGTTATGGGACATCGAACACCGGGGAGCTGTTTTTT | CAWSYGTSNTGELFF
16 | TRBJ1-5 | . | TRBV19 | . | TGTGCCAGTAGTTTGGGGCAGGGAATAAGCAATCAGCCCCAGCATTTT | CASSLGQGISNQPQHF
18 | TRBJ1-1 | once | TRBV7-2 | . | TGTGCCAGCAGCTTGCGACCCGGCGGGGAGTCGCGGAACACTGAAGCTTTCTTT | CASSLRPGGESRNTEAFF
16 | TRBJ1-6 | . | TRBV5-6 | TRBD1 | TGTGCCAGCAGCAGATACCGGGACAGGCTAAATTCACCCCTCCACTTT | CASSRYRDRLNSPLHF
13 | TRBJ1-2 | . | TRBV28 | . | TGTGCCAGCAGTTTCAGGGAAGGGTATGGCTACACCTTC | CASSFREGYGYTF
16 | TRBJ2-3 | . | TRBV10-3 | TRBD1 | TGTGCCATCAGTGAGTGGGACAGGGATGAGACAGATACGCAGTATTTT | CAISEWDRDETDTQYF
14 | TRBJ1-1 | . | TRBV6-5 | . | TGTGCCAGCACACCGGCCGGACCGGGATCTGAAGCTTTCTTT | CASTPAGPGSEAFF
15 | TRBJ2-1 | . | TRBV7-9 | TRBD1 | TGTGCCAGCGGATACCGACAGGGTATAGGGGATGAGCAGTTCTTC | CASGYRQGIGDEQFF
14 | TRBJ2-1 | . | TRBV25-1 | TRBD1 | TGTGCCAGCAGTATGTCAGGGGGTTCCAATGAGCAGTTCTTC | CASSMSGGSNEQFF
10 | TRBJ1-1 | . | TRBV18 | . | TGTGCCAGCTCCCGGGAGGAAGCTTTCTTT | CASSREEAFF
15 | TRBJ1-2 | . | TRBV19 | TRBD1 | TGTGCCAGTAGACGGCCGGAGGGGGCGGACTATGGCTACACCTTC | CASRRPEGADYGYTF
12 | TRBJ1-2 | once | TRBV5-1 | . | TGCGCCAGCAGCCAACGGGAAAGTGGCTACACCTTC | CASSQRESGYTF
16 | TRBJ2-5 | . | TRBV18 | TRBD2 | TGTGCCAGCTCACCAGAGATAGCGGGGATACAAGAGACCCAGTACTTC | CASSPEIAGIQETQYF
14 | TRBJ2-3 | . | TRBV18 | . | TGTGCCAGCTCCCCCGGATTTCGGGGAGATACGCAGTATTTT | CASSPGFRGDTQYF
13 | TRBJ1-5 | . | TRBV12-3/TRBV12-4 | . | TGTGCCAGCAGTTTTGTGGGGGCCCAGCCCCAGCATTTT | CASSFVGAQPQHF
17 | TRBJ1-1 | . | TRBV7-8 | TRBD1 | TGTGCCAGCAGCTTGACCGGGACAGGGGGCGGAAGGGCTGAAGCTTTCTTT | CASSLTGTGGGRAEAFF
12 | TRBJ2-2 | . | TRBV6-5 | . | TGTGCCAGCAGGATTAGCGCCGGGGAGCTGTTTTTT | CASRISAGELFF
12 | TRBJ1-2 | once | TRBV29-1 | TRBD1 | TGCAGCGTCCCGGGACAGGGTGGTGGCTACACCTTC | CSVPGQGGGYTF
15 | TRBJ1-2 | few | TRBV18 | TRBD1 | TGTGCCAGCTCACCTTACGGACAGGGGGACTATGGCTACACCTTC | CASSPYGQGDYGYTF
13 | TRBJ2-3 | . | TRBV11-2 | . | TGTGCCAGCACCTTAACCCAGTCAGATACGCAGTATTTT | CASTLTQSDTQYF
15 | TRBJ2-5 | . | TRBV7-3 | . | TGTGCCAGCAGCTTAACGGGACTCCGGGGGGAGACCCAGTACTTC | CASSLTGLRGETQYF
14 | TRBJ1-5 | . | TRBV3-1/TRBV3-2 | . | TGTGCCAGCAGCCAAGTCGGTTTGAATCAGCCCCAGCATTTT | CASSQVGLNQPQHF
15 | TRBJ1-5 | . | TRBV6-2/TRBV6-3 | . | TGTGCCAGCAGTTACTATGGCAGGGGAAATCAGCCCCAGCATTTT | CASSYYGRGNQPQHF
16 | TRBJ1-3 | . | TRBV4-1 | . | TGCGCCAGCAGCCATTTCTTGGGCGATCTCGGAAACACCATATATTTT | CASSHFLGDLGNTIYF
16 | TRBJ2-1 | once | TRBV27 | . | TGTGCCAGCAGACCATCGTTCGGGTCCGGGGGCAATGAGCAGTTCTTC | CASRPSFGSGGNEQFF
14 | TRBJ2-2 | . | TRBV19 | TRBD1 | TGTGCCAGCCGGCGGGACAGGGGCACCGGGGAGCTGTTTTTT | CASRRDRGTGELFF
15 | TRBJ1-5 | . | TRBV6-5 | TRBD1 | TGTGCCAGCAGTACACCGGACAGGGGAGGCCAGCCCCAGCATTTT | CASSTPDRGGQPQHF
15 | TRBJ1-1 | . | TRBV5-1 | . | TGCGCCAGCAGCTATACAGGCCCCATGAACACTGAAGCTTTCTTT | CASSYTGPMNTEAFF
13 | TRBJ1-1 | . | TRBV7-8 | . | TGTGCCAGCAGCTTCCGCGGGTACACTGAAGCTTTCTTT | CASSFRGYTEAFF
12 | TRBJ1-1 | . | TRBV7-9 | . | TGTGCCAGCAGCTCCATGAACACTGAAGCTTTCTTT | CASSSMNTEAFF
15 | TRBJ1-4 | . | TRBV5-1 | . | TGCGCCAGCAGCCCGGCGGGACGGCGGGATGAAAAACTGTTTTTT | CASSPAGRRDEKLFF
18 | TRBJ2-4 | few | TRBV18 | . | TGTGCCAGCTCACCACCGGGGCTACAGAGTCTAGCCAAAAACATTCAGTACTTC | CASSPPGLQSLAKNIQYF
14 | TRBJ2-1 | . | TRBV21-1 | . | TGTGCCAGCAGCACGGCGGGGACCTACAATGAGCAGTTCTTC | CASSTAGTYNEQFF
13 | TRBJ2-7 | . | TRBV2 | TRBD2 | TGTGCCAGCAACGGGGGGGTCATCTACGAGCAGTACTTC | CASNGGVIYEQYF
13 | TRBJ2-1 | . | TRBV9 | . | TGTGCCAGCAGCGACCCTACCGTCGATGAGCAGTTCTTC | CASSDPTVDEQFF